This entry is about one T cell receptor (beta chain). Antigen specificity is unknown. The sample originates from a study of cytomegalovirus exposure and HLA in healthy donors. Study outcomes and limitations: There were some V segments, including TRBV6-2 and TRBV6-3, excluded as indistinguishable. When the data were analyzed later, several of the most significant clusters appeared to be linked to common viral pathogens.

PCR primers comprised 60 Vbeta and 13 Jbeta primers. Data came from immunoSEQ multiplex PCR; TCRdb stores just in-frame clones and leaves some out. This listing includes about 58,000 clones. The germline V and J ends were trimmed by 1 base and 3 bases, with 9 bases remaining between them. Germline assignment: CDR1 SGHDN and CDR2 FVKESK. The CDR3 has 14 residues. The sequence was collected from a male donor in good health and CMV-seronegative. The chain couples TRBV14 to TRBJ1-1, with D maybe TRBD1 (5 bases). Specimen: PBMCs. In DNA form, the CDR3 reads TGTGCCAGCAGCCAAGGCTTAGGGGACACTGAAGCTTTCTTT. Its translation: CASSQGLGDTEAFF.